This TCR beta chain was observed in a study of early T cells in non-severe SARS-CoV-2 infection. In the library, individual cDNA molecules carried attached unique molecular identifiers. From the 5' RACE reads, TCRdb called clonotypes with MiXCR, one entry per CDR3 protein. The sample includes over 45,000 distinct CDR3 sequences, under 7.5% of them seen just once. J was trimmed by 2 bases and V by 6 bases; bases with no gene match: 16. This CDR3 comprises 19 residues. A few counts support this clonotype. The sample consisted of whole blood, taken at baseline. The clonotype was recovered from an adult who was a healthcare worker with PCR-confirmed SARS-CoV-2 infection or an uninfected control (not recorded which). The rearrangement uses TRBV12-3 or TRBV12-4 and TRBJ1-2, with 12 bases identical to TRBD1. CDR3 coding DNA: TGTGCCAGCAGAAAGAGCCAAGGGACAGGGGGCGACTTCAACTATGGCTACACCTTC. Translating it yields CASRKSQGTGGDFNYGYTF.